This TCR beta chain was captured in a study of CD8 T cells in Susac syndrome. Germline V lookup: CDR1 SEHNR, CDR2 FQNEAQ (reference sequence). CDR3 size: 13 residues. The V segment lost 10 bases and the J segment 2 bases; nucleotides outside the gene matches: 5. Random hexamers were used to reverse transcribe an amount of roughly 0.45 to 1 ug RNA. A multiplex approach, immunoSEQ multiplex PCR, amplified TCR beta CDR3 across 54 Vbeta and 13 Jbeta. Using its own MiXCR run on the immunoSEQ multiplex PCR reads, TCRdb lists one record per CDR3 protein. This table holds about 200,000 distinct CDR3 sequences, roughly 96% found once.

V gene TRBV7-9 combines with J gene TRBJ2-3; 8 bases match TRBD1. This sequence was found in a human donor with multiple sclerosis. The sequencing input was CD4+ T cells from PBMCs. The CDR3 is CATDRVATDTQYF. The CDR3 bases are TGTGCCACGGACAGGGTAGCCACAGATACGCAGTATTTT.